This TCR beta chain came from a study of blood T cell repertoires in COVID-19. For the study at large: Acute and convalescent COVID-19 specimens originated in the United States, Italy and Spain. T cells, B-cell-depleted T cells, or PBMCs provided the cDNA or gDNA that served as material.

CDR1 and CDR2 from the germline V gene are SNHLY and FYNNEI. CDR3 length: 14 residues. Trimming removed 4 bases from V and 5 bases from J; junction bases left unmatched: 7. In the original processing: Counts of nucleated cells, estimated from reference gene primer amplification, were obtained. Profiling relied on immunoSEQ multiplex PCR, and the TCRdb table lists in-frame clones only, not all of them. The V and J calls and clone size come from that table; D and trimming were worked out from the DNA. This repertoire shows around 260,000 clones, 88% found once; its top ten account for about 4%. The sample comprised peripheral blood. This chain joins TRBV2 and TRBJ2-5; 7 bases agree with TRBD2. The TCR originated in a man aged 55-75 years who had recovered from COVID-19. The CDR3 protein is CASSGGRRGETQYF. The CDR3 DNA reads TGTGCCAGCAGTGGAGGCAGGCGGGGGGAGACCCAGTACTTC.